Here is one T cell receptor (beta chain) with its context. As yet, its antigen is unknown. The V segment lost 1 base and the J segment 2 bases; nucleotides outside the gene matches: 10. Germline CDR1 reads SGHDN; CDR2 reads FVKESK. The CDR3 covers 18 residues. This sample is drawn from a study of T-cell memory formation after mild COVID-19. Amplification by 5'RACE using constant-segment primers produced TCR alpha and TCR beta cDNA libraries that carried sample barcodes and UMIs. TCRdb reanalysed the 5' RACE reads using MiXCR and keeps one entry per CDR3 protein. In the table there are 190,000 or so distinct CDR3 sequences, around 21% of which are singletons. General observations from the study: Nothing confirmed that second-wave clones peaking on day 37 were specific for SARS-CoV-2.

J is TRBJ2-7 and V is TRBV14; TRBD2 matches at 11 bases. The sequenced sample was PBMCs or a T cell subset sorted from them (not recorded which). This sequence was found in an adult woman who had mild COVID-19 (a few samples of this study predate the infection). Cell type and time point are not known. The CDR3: CASSQGPPGTSGAYEQYF. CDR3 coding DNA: TGTGCCAGCAGCCAAGGGCCCCCCGGGACTAGCGGTGCCTACGAGCAGTACTTC.